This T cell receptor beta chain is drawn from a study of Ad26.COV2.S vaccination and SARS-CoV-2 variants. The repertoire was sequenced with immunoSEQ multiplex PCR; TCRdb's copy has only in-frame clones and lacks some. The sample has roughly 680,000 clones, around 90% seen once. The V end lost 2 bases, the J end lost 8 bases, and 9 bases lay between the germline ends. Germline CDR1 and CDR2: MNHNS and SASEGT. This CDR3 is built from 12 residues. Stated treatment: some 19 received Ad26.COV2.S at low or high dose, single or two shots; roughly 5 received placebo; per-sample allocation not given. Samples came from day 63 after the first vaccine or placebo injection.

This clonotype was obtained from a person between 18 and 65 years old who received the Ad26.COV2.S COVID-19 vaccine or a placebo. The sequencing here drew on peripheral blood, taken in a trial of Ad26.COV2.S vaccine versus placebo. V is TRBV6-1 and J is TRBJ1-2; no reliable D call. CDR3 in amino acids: CASSERLRGYTF. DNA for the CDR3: TGTGCCAGCAGTGAAAGGCTTCGAGGCTACACCTTC.